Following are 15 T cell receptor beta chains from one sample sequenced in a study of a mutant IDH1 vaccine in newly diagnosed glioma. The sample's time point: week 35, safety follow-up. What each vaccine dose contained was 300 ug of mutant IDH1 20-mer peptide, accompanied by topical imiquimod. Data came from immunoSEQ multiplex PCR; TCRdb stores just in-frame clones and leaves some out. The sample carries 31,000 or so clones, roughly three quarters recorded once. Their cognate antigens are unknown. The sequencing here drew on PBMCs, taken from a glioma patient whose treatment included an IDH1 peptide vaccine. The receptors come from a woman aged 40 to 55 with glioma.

CDR3 in amino acids: CASSPGGRSYNEQFF. In DNA form, the CDR3 reads TGTGCCAGCAGCCCGGGAGGTCGGTCCTACAATGAGCAGTTCTTC. The chain combines TRBV5-4 with TRBJ2-1, with 7 bases identical to TRBD2. Germline trimming cut 4 bases from V and 1 base from J; bases unmatched to any gene: 5. This CDR3 is built from 15 residues. Germline V lookup: CDR1 SGHNT, CDR2 YYREEE (reference sequence).

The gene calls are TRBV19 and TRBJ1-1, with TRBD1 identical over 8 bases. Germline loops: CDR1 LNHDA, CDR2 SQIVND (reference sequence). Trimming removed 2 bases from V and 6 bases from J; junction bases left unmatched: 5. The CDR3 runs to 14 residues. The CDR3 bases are TGTGCCAGTAGTATACAGGGGGCTGTCTCTGAAGCTTTCTTT. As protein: CASSIQGAVSEAFF.

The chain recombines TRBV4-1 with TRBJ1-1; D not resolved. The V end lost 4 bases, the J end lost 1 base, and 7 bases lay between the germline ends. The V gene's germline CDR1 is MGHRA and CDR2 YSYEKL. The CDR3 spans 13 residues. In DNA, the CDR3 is TGCGCCAGCAGCCTCGTGAAGAACACTGAAGCTTTCTTT. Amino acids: CASSLVKNTEAFF.

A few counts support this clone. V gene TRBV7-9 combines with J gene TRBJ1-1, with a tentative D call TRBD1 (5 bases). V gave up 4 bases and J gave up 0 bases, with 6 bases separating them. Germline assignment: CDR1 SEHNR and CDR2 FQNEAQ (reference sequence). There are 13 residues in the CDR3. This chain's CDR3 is CASSWGMNTEAFF. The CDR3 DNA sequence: TGTGCCAGCAGCTGGGGGATGAACACTGAAGCTTTCTTT.

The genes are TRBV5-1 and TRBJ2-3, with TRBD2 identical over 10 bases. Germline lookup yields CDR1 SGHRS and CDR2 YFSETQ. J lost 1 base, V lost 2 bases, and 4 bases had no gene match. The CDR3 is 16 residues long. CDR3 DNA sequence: TGCGCCAGCAGCTTCACTCTAGCGGGGGGCACAGATACGCAGTATTTT. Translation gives CASSFTLAGGTDTQYF.

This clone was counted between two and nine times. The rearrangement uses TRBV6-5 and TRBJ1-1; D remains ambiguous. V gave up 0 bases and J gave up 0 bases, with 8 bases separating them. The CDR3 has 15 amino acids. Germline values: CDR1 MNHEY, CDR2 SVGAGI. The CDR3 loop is CASSYSEEMNTEAFF. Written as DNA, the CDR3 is TGTGCCAGCAGTTACTCGGAGGAGATGAACACTGAAGCTTTCTTT.

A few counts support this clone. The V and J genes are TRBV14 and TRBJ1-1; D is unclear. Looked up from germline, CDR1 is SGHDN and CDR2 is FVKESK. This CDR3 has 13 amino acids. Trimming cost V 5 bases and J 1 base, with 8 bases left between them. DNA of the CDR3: TGTGCCAGCAGCTTTACATGGAACACTGAAGCTTTCTTT. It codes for CASSFTWNTEAFF. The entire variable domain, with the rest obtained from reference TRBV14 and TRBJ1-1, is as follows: EAGVTQFPSHSVIEKGQTVTLRCDPISGHDNLYWYRRVMGKEIKFLLHFVKESKQDESGMPNNRFLAERTGGTYSTLKVQPAELEDSGVYFCASSFTWNTEAFFGQGTRLTVV.

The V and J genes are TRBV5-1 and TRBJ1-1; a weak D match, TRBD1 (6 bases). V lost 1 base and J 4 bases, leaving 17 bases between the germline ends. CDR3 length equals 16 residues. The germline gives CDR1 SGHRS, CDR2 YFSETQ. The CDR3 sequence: CASSLIAAGRGTEAFF. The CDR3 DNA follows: TGCGCCAGCAGCTTGATCGCTGCAGGCAGGGGCACTGAAGCTTTCTTT.

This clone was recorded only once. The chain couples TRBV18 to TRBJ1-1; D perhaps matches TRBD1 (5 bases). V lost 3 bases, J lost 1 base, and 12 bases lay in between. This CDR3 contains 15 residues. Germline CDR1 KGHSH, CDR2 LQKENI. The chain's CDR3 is CASSPLTATNTEAFF. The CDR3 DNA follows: TGTGCCAGCTCACCGTTGACAGCTACGAACACTGAAGCTTTCTTT.

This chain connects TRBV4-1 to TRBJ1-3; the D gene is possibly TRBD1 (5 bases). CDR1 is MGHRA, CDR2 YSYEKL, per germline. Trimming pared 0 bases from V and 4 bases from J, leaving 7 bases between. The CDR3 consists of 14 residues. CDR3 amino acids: CASSQEGVGNTIYF. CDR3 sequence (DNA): TGCGCCAGCAGCCAAGAGGGGGTCGGAAACACCATATATTTT.

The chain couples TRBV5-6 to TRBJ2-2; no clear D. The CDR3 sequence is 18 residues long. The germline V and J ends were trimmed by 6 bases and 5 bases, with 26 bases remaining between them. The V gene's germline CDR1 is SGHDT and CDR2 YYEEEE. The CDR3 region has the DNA TGTGCCAGCACCCAAGGATTTATGGCGAAGGTTAGTACCGGGGAGCTGTTTTTT. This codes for CASTQGFMAKVSTGELFF.

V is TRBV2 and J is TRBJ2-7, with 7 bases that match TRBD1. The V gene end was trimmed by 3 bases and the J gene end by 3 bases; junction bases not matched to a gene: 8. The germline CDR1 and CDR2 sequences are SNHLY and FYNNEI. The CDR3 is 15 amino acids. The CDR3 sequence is CASSDPGQRNYEQYF. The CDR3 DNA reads TGTGCCAGCAGTGACCCGGGACAGAGAAACTACGAGCAGTACTTC. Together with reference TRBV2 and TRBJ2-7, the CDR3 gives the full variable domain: EPEVTQTPSHQVTQMGQEVILRCVPISNHLYFYWYRQILGQKVEFLVSFYNNEISEKSEIFDDQFSVERPDGSNFTLKIRSTKLEDSAMYFCASSDPGQRNYEQYFGPGTRLTVT.

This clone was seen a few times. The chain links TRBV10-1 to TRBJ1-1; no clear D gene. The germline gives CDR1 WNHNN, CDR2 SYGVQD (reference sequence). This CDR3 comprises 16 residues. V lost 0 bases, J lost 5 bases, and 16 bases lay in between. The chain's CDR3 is CASSESKAGGRTEAFF. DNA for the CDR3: TGCGCCAGCAGTGAGTCGAAGGCCGGAGGGAGGACTGAAGCTTTCTTT.

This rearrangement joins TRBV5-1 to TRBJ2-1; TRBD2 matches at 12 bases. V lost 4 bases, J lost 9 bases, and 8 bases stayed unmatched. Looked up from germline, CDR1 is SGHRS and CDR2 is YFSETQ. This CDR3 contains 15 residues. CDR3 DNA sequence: TGCGCCAGCAGCCGATCTAGCGGGGGGGCCGGTGAGCAGTTCTTC. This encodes CASSRSSGGAGEQFF.

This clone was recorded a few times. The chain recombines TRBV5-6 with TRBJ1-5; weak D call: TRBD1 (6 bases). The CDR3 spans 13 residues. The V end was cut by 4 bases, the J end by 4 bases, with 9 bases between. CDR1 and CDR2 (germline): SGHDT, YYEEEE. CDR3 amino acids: CASSITGNQPQHF. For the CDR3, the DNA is TGTGCCAGCAGCATCACAGGGAATCAGCCCCAGCATTTT.